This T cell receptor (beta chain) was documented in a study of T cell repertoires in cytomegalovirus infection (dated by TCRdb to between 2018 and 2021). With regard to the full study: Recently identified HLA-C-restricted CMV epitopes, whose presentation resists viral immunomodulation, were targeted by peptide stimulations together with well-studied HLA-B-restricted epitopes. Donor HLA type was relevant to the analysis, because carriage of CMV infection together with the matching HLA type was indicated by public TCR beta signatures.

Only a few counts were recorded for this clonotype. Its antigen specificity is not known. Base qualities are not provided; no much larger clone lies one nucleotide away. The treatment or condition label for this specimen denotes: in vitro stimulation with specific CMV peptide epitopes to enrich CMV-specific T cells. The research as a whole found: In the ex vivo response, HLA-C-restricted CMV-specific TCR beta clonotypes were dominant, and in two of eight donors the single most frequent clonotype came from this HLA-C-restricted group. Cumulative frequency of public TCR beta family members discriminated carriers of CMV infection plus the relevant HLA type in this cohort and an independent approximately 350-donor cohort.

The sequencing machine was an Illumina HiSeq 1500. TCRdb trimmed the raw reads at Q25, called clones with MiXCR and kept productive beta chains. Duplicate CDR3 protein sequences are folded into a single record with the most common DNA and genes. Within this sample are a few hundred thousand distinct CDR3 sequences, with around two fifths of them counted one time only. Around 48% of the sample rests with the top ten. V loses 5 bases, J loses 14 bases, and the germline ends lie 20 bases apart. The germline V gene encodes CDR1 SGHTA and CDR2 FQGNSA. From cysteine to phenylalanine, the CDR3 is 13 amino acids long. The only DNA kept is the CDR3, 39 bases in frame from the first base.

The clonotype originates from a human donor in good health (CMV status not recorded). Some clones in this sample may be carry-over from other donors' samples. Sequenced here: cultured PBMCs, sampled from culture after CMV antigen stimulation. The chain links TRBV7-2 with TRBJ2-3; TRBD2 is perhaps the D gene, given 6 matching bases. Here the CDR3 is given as CASSGTFAPRRYF. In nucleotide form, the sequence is TGTGCCAGCAGCGGGACTTTTGCCCCACGAAGGTATTTT. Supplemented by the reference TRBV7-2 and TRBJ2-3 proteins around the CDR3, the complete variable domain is GAGVSQSPSNKVTEKGKDVELRCDPISGHTALYWYRQSLGQGLEFLIYFQGNSAPDKSGLPSDRFSAERTGGSVSTLTIQRTQQEDSAVYLCASSGTFAPRRYFGPGTRLTVL.